This is a list of T cell receptor beta chains from one sample in a study of shared clonotypes between healthy human individuals. The protocol was immunoSEQ multiplex PCR, while the TCRdb copy is restricted to in-frame clones and leaves out a portion. In the table there are around 2,000,000 clones, around 93% of which are singletons. The sequencing input was naive CD8+ T cells from PBMCs. These TCRs come from a man younger than 35 in good health. Some clones in this sample may be carry-over from other donors' samples. Both conserved end residues are part of each CDR3. The D gene is left open where the match is weak. Not every row has a clone size; where given, it reads once, few, many or a size class.

D,J,length,V,size,DNA,CDR3
.,TRBJ1-1,15,TRBV30,few,TGTGCCTGGAGCGGGACGTACAACATGAACACTGAAGCTTTCTTT,CAWSGTYNMNTEAFF
.,TRBJ1-3,15,TRBV19,.,TGTGCCAGTAGTATAGACCTCGACTCTGGAAACACCATATATTTT,CASSIDLDSGNTIYF
.,TRBJ2-1,15,TRBV19,.,TGTGCCAGTAGTATGCGGGCGTTGAGTTCTTTTGAGCAGTTCTTC,CASSMRALSSFEQFF
.,TRBJ2-3,14,TRBV5-1,once,TGCGCCAGCAGCCAGGACAGCAGCACAGATACGCAGTATTTT,CASSQDSSTDTQYF
TRBD2,TRBJ2-1,16,TRBV29-1,.,TGCAGCGTTGAAGACCCACAGCGGGAGCCCTACAATGAGCAGTTCTTC,CSVEDPQREPYNEQFF
.,TRBJ2-1,13,TRBV7-8,once,TGTGCCAGCAGCTTAACCGTGGGCAATGAGCAGTTCTTC,CASSLTVGNEQFF
.,TRBJ1-2,15,TRBV6-5,.,TGTGCCAGCAGTTACTCGACGGGAAACTTCTATGGCTACACCTTC,CASSYSTGNFYGYTF
.,TRBJ1-5,16,TRBV11-2,.,TGTGCCAGCAGCACCGATCCGGGAGCTCTAAATCAGCCCCAGCATTTT,CASSTDPGALNQPQHF
TRBD2,TRBJ2-3,16,TRBV10-2,.,TGCGCCAGCATTGGAAGAGCGGGAGGGCCGGGGGATACGCAGTATTTT,CASIGRAGGPGDTQYF
.,TRBJ2-1,14,TRBV9,.,TGTGCCAGCAGCGTAGGGTCGGTACACAATGAGCAGTTCTTC,CASSVGSVHNEQFF
.,TRBJ2-7,12,TRBV4-2,.,TGTGCCAGCAGCCAACGAGGCTACGAGCAGTACTTC,CASSQRGYEQYF
.,TRBJ1-5,14,TRBV9,.,TGTGCCAGCGGGTCGGGGGATAGCAATCAGCCCCAGCATTTT,CASGSGDSNQPQHF
.,TRBJ1-1,13,TRBV28,.,TGTGCCAGCAGCCCACAGGGAGTCAGGGAAGCTTTCTTT,CASSPQGVREAFF
TRBD2,TRBJ2-1,18,TRBV7-2,once,TGTGCCAGCAGCTTAGGGTCAAGCGGGAGCACTAAGTACAATGAGCAGTTCTTC,CASSLGSSGSTKYNEQFF
TRBD2,TRBJ2-2,15,TRBV4-1,.,TGCGCCAGCAGCTTACGGGCGGGAGTAGCCGGGGAGCTGTTTTTT,CASSLRAGVAGELFF
.,TRBJ2-1,14,TRBV13,.,TGTGCCAGCAGTAGGGACGGAACGGAACATGAGCAGTTCTTC,CASSRDGTEHEQFF
.,TRBJ2-1,15,TRBV5-1,.,TGCGCCAGCAGCTTACTTAGCGCCACGAGCAATGAGCAGTTCTTC,CASSLLSATSNEQFF
.,TRBJ1-4,17,TRBV5-4,.,TGTGCCAGCAGCACTGGGGGGCGGCCAGACCTTAATGAAAAACTGTTTTTT,CASSTGGRPDLNEKLFF
TRBD1,TRBJ2-7,16,TRBV27,.,TGTGCCAGCAGTTTGTTACAGGGGTTGGGGCCCTACGAGCAGTACTTC,CASSLLQGLGPYEQYF
TRBD1,TRBJ1-5,15,TRBV27,.,TGTGCCAGCAGTCCACAGGGGAGTAGCAATCAGCCCCAGCATTTT,CASSPQGSSNQPQHF
.,TRBJ2-7,16,TRBV7-8,.,TGTGCCAGCAGCCACGGACAGTGGCCCATCTCCTACGAGCAGTACTTC,CASSHGQWPISYEQYF
.,TRBJ2-7,14,TRBV5-6,.,TGTGCCAGCAGCTCTCTGGGTAATCCATTCGAGCAGTACTTC,CASSSLGNPFEQYF